Following are 31 T cell receptor beta chains from one sample sequenced in a study of cytomegalovirus exposure and HLA in healthy donors. The PCR employed 60 Vbeta primers together with 13 Jbeta primers. Sequencing was performed with immunoSEQ multiplex PCR; in TCRdb, only in-frame clones are kept and a portion is missing. The sample contains about 180,000 clones, approximately 80% of which appear only once. Specimen: PBMCs. The receptors come from a girl aged 2-10 years in good health and CMV-seropositive.

This clone was counted a few times. The CDR3 spells CASSVEVQGGTDTQYF. CDR3 sequence (DNA): TGTGCCAGCAGCGTAGAGGTCCAAGGGGGCACAGATACGCAGTATTTT. The rearrangement joins TRBV9 to TRBJ2-3; a weak D match, TRBD1 (5 bases). CDR1 and CDR2 from the germline V gene are SGDLS and YYNGEE. Trimming left V 0 bases short and J 1 base short, with 12 bases between. CDR3 length equals 16 residues.

The chain joins TRBV28 to TRBJ1-2; 8 nucleotides agree with TRBD1. CDR1 is MDHEN, CDR2 SYDVKM, per germline. The CDR3 loop spans 16 amino acids. The V segment lost 8 bases and the J segment 8 bases; nucleotides outside the gene matches: 19. DNA for the CDR3: TGTGCCAGCTTCGACCCCCGGGACAGGCCCTGGGGAGGCTACACCTTC. Amino acids: CASFDPRDRPWGGYTF.

Only one count was recorded for this clone. The chain combines TRBV5-1 with TRBJ2-3, with D maybe TRBD2 (6 bases). Germline CDR1 is SGHRS and CDR2 is YFSETQ. The length of the CDR3 is 15 residues. Trimming left V 3 bases short and J 1 base short, with 12 bases between. As DNA, the CDR3 is TGCGCCAGCAGCTCTTGGACGGGAGGCACAGATACGCAGTATTTT. Amino acid sequence: CASSSWTGGTDTQYF.

The gene calls are TRBV28 and TRBJ2-1, with D possibly TRBD1 on 5 matching bases. There are 15 residues in the CDR3. Germline CDR1 is MDHEN and CDR2 is SYDVKM. V lost 7 bases and J lost 12, with 25 bases in between. CDR3 nucleotide sequence: TGTGCCAGCAAAAAAGACAGCTCTTTCCCAATGGCGCAGTTCTTC. Residues: CASKKDSSFPMAQFF.

The chain employs TRBV10-2 and TRBJ2-3, with 13 bases lining up with TRBD2. This CDR3 contains 16 residues. CDR1 and CDR2 from the germline V gene are WSHSY and SAAADI. The ends lost 4 bases at V and 6 bases at J; junction bases unmatched: 7. CDR3 coding DNA: TGCGCCAGCAGTGGGACTAGCGGGAGCGATTGGGATACGCAGTATTTT. Translation gives CASSGTSGSDWDTQYF.

The chain is built from TRBV7-2 and TRBJ2-7; 9 bases agree with TRBD1. With V trimmed by 1 base and J by 5 bases, 9 bases remained unmatched. Per the germline V gene, CDR1 is SGHTA and CDR2 is FQGNSA. The CDR3 contains 16 residues. DNA of the CDR3: TGTGCCAGCAGCTTAGTCAAGACAGGGGGTCGGAACGAGCAGTACTTC. Protein product: CASSLVKTGGRNEQYF.

The J gene is TRBJ2-7, the V gene TRBV2, with D unresolved. The CDR3 contains 11 residues. Trimming took off 6 bases at V and 1 base at J, with 4 bases between the two ends. CDR1 SNHLY and CDR2 FYNNEI come from the germline V gene. CDR3 in DNA: TGTGCCAGCAGCCCATCCTACGAGCAGTACTTC. Amino acids: CASSPSYEQYF.

CDR3 residues: CASSSGTGNTGELFF. DNA of the CDR3: TGTGCCAGCAGCTCCGGGACAGGGAACACCGGGGAGCTGTTTTTT. This chain uses TRBV11-2 with TRBJ2-2, with 8 bases matching TRBD1. The CDR3 length is 15 residues. The trim removed 4 bases at V and 1 base at J, leaving 2 bases unmatched. Germline assignment: CDR1 SGHAT and CDR2 FQNNGV. Full variable domain (missing parts from reference TRBV11-2 and TRBJ2-2): EAGVAQSPRYKIIEKRQSVAFWCNPISGHATLYWYQQILGQGPKLLIQFQNNGVVDDSQLPKDRFSAERLKGVDSTLKIQPAKLEDSAVYLCASSSGTGNTGELFFGEGSRLTVL.

This clone turned up a few times. This chain joins TRBV15 and TRBJ1-2; TRBD1 agrees at 8 bases. The CDR3 is made up of 11 amino acids. V was pared by 8 bases and J by 8 bases, with 4 bases of the junction left unmatched. CDR1 and CDR2 from the germline V gene are LNHNV and YYDKDF (reference sequence). DNA for the CDR3: TGTGCCACCGGACAGGGTTGGGGCTACACCTTC. Amino acids: CATGQGWGYTF.

This clone has a single count. CDR3 DNA: TGTGCCAGCAGCTTTGGCCCCGGGACTAGCGGGGGGGCGCAGGCAGATACGCAGTATTTT. Encoded protein: CASSFGPGTSGGAQADTQYF. This rearrangement joins TRBV5-4 to TRBJ2-3, with 16 bases matching TRBD2. The CDR3 has 20 amino acids. Per the germline V gene, CDR1 is SGHNT and CDR2 is YYREEE (reference sequence). With 2 bases clipped from V and 4 bases from J, the junction kept 13 bases outside the gene matches.

V usage is TRBV5-1 and J usage is TRBJ1-1, with TRBD1 matching 9 bases. V lost 6 bases to trimming and J lost 7 bases; unmatched junction nucleotides: 10. The CDR3 is 14 residues long. Germline V gene lookup returns CDR1 SGHRS and CDR2 YFSETQ. The chain's CDR3 is CASTLTDRGNEAFF. CDR3 nucleotide sequence: TGCGCCAGCACCCTAACCGACAGGGGGAATGAAGCTTTCTTT.

The chain uses TRBV5-1 and TRBJ2-3; TRBD1 is a possible D gene (5 bases). The CDR3 runs to 12 residues. V dropped 1 base and J dropped 6 bases, with 6 bases sitting between them. Germline V gene lookup returns CDR1 SGHRS and CDR2 YFSETQ. The chain's CDR3 is CASSLHRDTQYF. CDR3 in DNA: TGCGCCAGCAGCTTGCACAGGGATACGCAGTATTTT.

This rearrangement joins TRBV30 to TRBJ1-5; D is uncertain. Germline CDR1 GTSNPN, CDR2 SVGIG (reference sequence). The CDR3 loop spans 17 amino acids. Trimming removed 0 bases from V and 3 bases from J, with 18 bases in between. CDR3 DNA sequence: TGTGCCTGGAGTGTCCCCGAGGGTCTAGTGGCCAATCAGCCCCAGCATTTT. This encodes CAWSVPEGLVANQPQHF.

This chain uses TRBV6-1 with TRBJ1-2; D call uncertain. Trimming pared 7 bases from V and 3 bases from J, leaving 18 bases between. In germline, CDR1 is MNHNS, CDR2 SASEGT. The CDR3 runs to 15 residues. The CDR3 reads CASIKGGPPDYGYTF. CDR3 sequence (DNA): TGTGCCAGCATAAAGGGAGGACCACCCGACTATGGCTACACCTTC.

The chain joins TRBV5-1 to TRBJ2-5; 8 bases line up with TRBD1. TRBJ2-7 explains the end of the DNA better; the J call may be wrong. This CDR3 spans 17 amino acids. Germline V gene sequence: CDR1 SGHRS, CDR2 YFSETQ. The CDR3 DNA sequence: TGCGCCAGCAGCTTCTCCATCGACAGGGGAAGTCCCTACGAGCAGTACTTC. This codes for CASSFSIDRGSPYEQYF.

The chain is built from TRBV28 and TRBJ1-4; D is unclear. Trimming took 3 bases from V and 0 from J, leaving 17 bases between them. The CDR3 sequence is 18 residues long. Germline V gene lookup returns CDR1 MDHEN and CDR2 SYDVKM. The CDR3 loop reads CASSLFSGEEATNEKLFF. The CDR3 DNA follows: TGTGCCAGCAGTTTGTTTTCCGGGGAGGAAGCAACTAATGAAAAACTGTTTTTT. Supplemented by reference TRBV28 and TRBJ1-4, the full variable domain reads DVKVTQSSRYLVKRTGEKVFLECVQDMDHENMFWYRQDPGLGLRLIYFSYDVKMKEKGDIPEGYSVSREKKERFSLILESASTNQTSMYLCASSLFSGEEATNEKLFFGSGTQLSVL.

The chain has TRBV19 and TRBJ1-2, with a weak D call TRBD1 (5 bases). Germline CDR1 LNHDA, CDR2 SQIVND (reference sequence). CDR3 length: 14 residues. V gave up 0 bases and J gave up 5 bases, with 10 bases separating them. DNA for the CDR3: TGTGCCAGTAGTATAGACCTAGACAGTTATGGCTACACCTTC. Translation: CASSIDLDSYGYTF. Full variable domain (missing parts from reference TRBV19 and TRBJ1-2): DGGITQSPKYLFRKEGQNVTLSCEQNLNHDAMYWYRQDPGQGLRLIYYSQIVNDFQKGDIAEGYSVSREKKESFPLTVTSAQKNPTAFYLCASSIDLDSYGYTFGSGTRLTVV.

The chain recombines TRBV5-4 with TRBJ2-7; TRBD1 might be the D (6 bases). The CDR3 extends over 14 amino acids. The ends were cut back, 4 bases at V and 2 bases at J, with 13 bases in the middle. The germline CDR1 and CDR2 sequences are SGHNT and YYREEE (reference sequence). Written as DNA, the CDR3 is TGTGCCAGCAGCCCCAACAGGGCCCCCTACGAGCAGTACTTC. Translating it yields CASSPNRAPYEQYF.

This clone was observed a few times. The chain joins TRBV2 to TRBJ1-1; D is unclear. The CDR3 contains 11 residues. Germline values: CDR1 SNHLY, CDR2 FYNNEI. V was clipped by 6 bases and J by 2 bases, with 4 bases between them. The chain's CDR3 is CASRGNTEAFF. The CDR3 DNA sequence: TGTGCCAGCAGGGGCAACACTGAAGCTTTCTTT.

V usage is TRBV28 and J usage is TRBJ1-2, with D unresolved. Germline values: CDR1 MDHEN, CDR2 SYDVKM. CDR3 length: 14 amino acids. Here the CDR3 reads CAGGGGIGGRGYTF. As DNA, the CDR3 is TGTGCGGGAGGAGGAGGGATTGGAGGTCGGGGCTACACCTTC.

The chain combines TRBV6-1 with TRBJ1-2, with D uncertain. The CDR3 is 14 residues long. CDR1 and CDR2 from the germline V gene are MNHNS and SASEGT. Between the trimmed V and J ends, which lost 4 bases and 3 bases, there was a span of 12 bases. The CDR3 loop is CASSAGEEYYGYTF. In DNA, the CDR3 is TGTGCCAGCAGTGCTGGCGAGGAGTACTATGGCTACACCTTC.

This chain uses TRBV9 with TRBJ2-1; D possibly corresponds to TRBD1 (5 bases). The CDR3 is made up of 16 amino acids. Trimming took off 0 bases at V and 0 bases at J, with 10 bases between the two ends. Germline lookup yields CDR1 SGDLS and CDR2 YYNGEE. CDR3 amino acids: CASSVEGQPSYNEQFF. For the CDR3, the DNA is TGTGCCAGCAGCGTAGAGGGGCAACCCTCCTACAATGAGCAGTTCTTC. The full variable domain, in which reference TRBV9 and TRBJ2-1 provide the parts outside the CDR3, is DSGVTQTPKHLITATGQRVTLRCSPRSGDLSVYWYQQSLDQGLQFLIQYYNGEERAKGNILERFSAQQFPDLHSELNLSSLELGDSALYFCASSVEGQPSYNEQFFGPGTRLTVL.

This clone was detected a few times. Other DNA sequences of this sample code for an identical CDR3. This rearrangement joins TRBV6-5 to TRBJ2-2, with TRBD1 matching 10 bases. CDR3 length: 14 amino acids. J was trimmed by 6 bases and V by 2 bases; bases with no gene match: 0. Germline lookup yields CDR1 MNHEY and CDR2 SVGAGI. As DNA, the CDR3 is TGTGCCAGCAGTTACGACAGGGGGCCCGGGGAGCTGTTTTTT. This translates into CASSYDRGPGELFF.

The J gene is TRBJ1-1, the V gene TRBV12-5, with TRBD1 matching over 8 bases. Germline assignment: CDR1 LGHNT and CDR2 FRNRAP. The CDR3 spans 16 residues. The trim removed 3 bases at V and 6 bases at J, leaving 12 bases unmatched. CDR3 DNA sequence: TGTGCTAGTGGTTTCTCCTCGGACAGGGAGTTGGCTGAAGCTTTCTTT. This gives the protein CASGFSSDRELAEAFF.

The chain employs TRBV14 and TRBJ1-2, with D unresolved. The V end lost 0 bases, the J end lost 4 bases, and 9 bases lay between the germline ends. The germline V gene encodes CDR1 SGHDN and CDR2 FVKESK. This CDR3 contains 14 residues. In DNA form, the CDR3 reads TGTGCCAGCAGCCAAGATGGGCGCAGCTATGGCTACACCTTC. As protein: CASSQDGRSYGYTF.

The chain combines TRBV4-1 with TRBJ2-1, with TRBD2 matching over 9 bases. V lost 5 bases and J lost 10; bases outside the gene matches: 3. The germline gives CDR1 MGHRA, CDR2 YSYEKL. The CDR3 runs to 12 residues. In DNA form, the CDR3 reads TGCGCCAGCAGCTTAGCGGGAGCCGAGCAGTTCTTC. Translation: CASSLAGAEQFF.

This chain connects TRBV4-2 to TRBJ2-1, with 8 bases fitting TRBD2. J gave up 7 bases and V 2 bases, and 10 bases lay outside the gene matches. The CDR3 covers 16 residues. CDR1 and CDR2 (germline): LGHNA, YNFKEQ. The CDR3 sequence is CASSQPGGGRRNEQFF. CDR3 bases: TGTGCCAGCAGCCAACCCGGGGGGGGGCGGAGGAATGAGCAGTTCTTC.

The chain couples TRBV6-1 to TRBJ1-2, with D possibly TRBD1 on 6 matching bases. V was clipped by 6 bases and J by 4 bases, with 15 bases between them. CDR1 MNHNS and CDR2 SASEGT come from the germline V gene. The CDR3 sequence is 14 residues long. CDR3: CASRQGIHLYGYTF. The DNA for the CDR3 is TGTGCCAGCAGGCAGGGGATACACCTCTATGGCTACACCTTC.

The gene calls are TRBV2 and TRBJ2-7; possible D gene TRBD1, 5 bases. Germline V gives CDR1 SNHLY, CDR2 FYNNEI. Trimming stripped 11 bases from V and 2 bases from J, with 19 bases between. The CDR3 consists of 14 residues. CDR3 loop: CAGQDSVSPYEQYF. CDR3 bases: TGTGCCGGGCAAGACAGTGTATCACCCTACGAGCAGTACTTC.

The CDR3 nucleotides are TGTGCCAGCACCGGGAAGGTCGGGGAGCTGTTTTTT. This sequence encodes CASTGKVGELFF. V and J are TRBV5-5 and TRBJ2-2; tentatively, D is TRBD2 (5 bases). Per germline, CDR1 SGHKS and CDR2 YYEKEE (reference sequence). The CDR3 covers 12 residues. With 6 bases removed from V and 7 bases from J, the gap between germline ends came to 10 bases.

The CDR3, as DNA: TGTGCCTGGAGACCCTTAACTCAGGGCGGCACTGAAGCTTTCTTT. Its translation is CAWRPLTQGGTEAFF. The chain has TRBV30 and TRBJ1-1, with D tentatively TRBD1 (5 bases). The germline CDR1 and CDR2 sequences are GTSNPN and SVGIG (reference sequence). CDR3 length equals 15 residues. V was pared by 3 bases and J by 4 bases, with 18 bases between.